A single sample is the source of the 14 T cell receptor beta chains below, sequenced in a study of OX40 agonist ivuxolimab in advanced cancers. Profiled with immunoSEQ multiplex PCR; TCRdb holds only in-frame clones, not every one. The table includes about 90,000 clones, roughly 93% detected once. The sample consisted of CD4+ or CD8+ T cells sorted from blood, taken in a trial of the OX40 agonist ivuxolimab. The receptors come from an adult with an advanced solid tumor such as melanoma, head and neck, liver or kidney cancer.

In DNA, the CDR3 is TGCGCCAGCAGCCAAGAACTCCTAGCGGGAGGGACAGATACGCAGTATTTT. This codes for CASSQELLAGGTDTQYF. This chain uses TRBV4-1 with TRBJ2-3; 12 nucleotides line up with TRBD2. J was trimmed by 3 bases and V by 0 bases; bases with no gene match: 4. Looked up from germline, CDR1 is MGHRA and CDR2 is YSYEKL. The CDR3 length is 17 residues.

Only one count was recorded for this clone. The chain joins TRBV27 to TRBJ2-3, with 10 nucleotides matching TRBD2. V shed 2 bases, J shed 4 bases, and the junction held 12 bases outside the gene matches. Germline CDR1 MNHEY, CDR2 SMNVEV (reference sequence). The length of the CDR3 is 18 residues. The CDR3 protein is CASSLEGFASGSADTQYF. DNA for the CDR3: TGTGCCAGCAGTTTAGAGGGCTTTGCTAGCGGGAGCGCAGATACGCAGTATTTT.

The chain couples TRBV5-5 to TRBJ1-2; TRBD1 is a possible D gene (5 bases). Germline CDR1 and CDR2: SGHKS and YYEKEE (reference sequence). This CDR3 is 16 amino acids long. The V end was cut by 1 base, the J end by 3 bases, with 16 bases between. The CDR3 is CASSLWKGQGDYGYTF. CDR3 DNA: TGTGCCAGCAGCTTGTGGAAAGGGCAAGGGGACTATGGCTACACCTTC.

The genes are TRBV19 and TRBJ2-7, with TRBD1 as a possible D gene (5 bases). Per the germline V gene, CDR1 is LNHDA and CDR2 is SQIVND (reference sequence). Between the trimmed V and J ends, which lost 10 bases and 0 bases, there was a span of 19 bases. The CDR3 loop spans 15 amino acids. CDR3 sequence: CATSDSHHLSYEQYF. The CDR3 DNA reads as TGTGCCACATCAGACAGCCATCACCTCTCCTACGAGCAGTACTTC.

The rearrangement links TRBV5-1 to TRBJ2-2; TRBD1 agrees at 7 bases. Germline V gene data show CDR1 as SGHRS and CDR2 as YFSETQ. This CDR3 comprises 14 residues. The V and J ends lost 5 bases and 3 bases, in that order; junction bases with no gene match: 4. CDR3 loop: CASRLQGYTGELFF. The DNA of the CDR3 is TGCGCCAGCAGACTACAGGGGTACACCGGGGAGCTGTTTTTT.

This clone appeared a few times. The chain couples TRBV28 to TRBJ1-2; TRBD1 matches at 8 bases. CDR3 size: 14 residues. CDR1 and CDR2 from the germline V gene are MDHEN and SYDVKM. V lost 2 bases and J lost 6; bases outside the gene matches: 5. The CDR3 loop is CASSLNRGADGYTF. Here the CDR3 DNA reads TGTGCCAGCAGTTTAAACAGGGGGGCGGATGGCTACACCTTC.

The rearrangement uses TRBV5-8 and TRBJ2-1, with D maybe TRBD2 (5 bases). This CDR3 contains 14 residues. Germline assignment: CDR1 SGHTS and CDR2 YDEGEE. Trimming shortened V by 6 bases and J by 6 bases, and 16 bases separated the two germline ends. CDR3 nucleotides: TGTGCCAGCACCTTAGGACCAACTAGCAATGAGCAGTTCTTC. This sequence encodes CASTLGPTSNEQFF.

The CDR3 sequence: CAAGWRVTITEAFF. The CDR3 coding sequence is TGTGCCGCAGGGTGGAGGGTGACAATAACTGAAGCTTTCTTT. The V call is TRBV15, the J call TRBJ1-1; D perhaps matches TRBD1 (5 bases). Germline V gene lookup returns CDR1 LNHNV and CDR2 YYDKDF (reference sequence). This CDR3 has 14 residues. V shed 11 bases and J shed 5 bases, with 21 bases lying between them.

The rearrangement joins TRBV19 to TRBJ2-1; perhaps TRBD2 as D (6 bases). Germline V gene lookup returns CDR1 LNHDA and CDR2 SQIVND (reference sequence). This CDR3 has 15 residues. V was trimmed by 5 bases and J by 6 bases, leaving 17 bases between them. CDR3 nucleotide sequence: TGTGCCAGTAGTGCCGGGGGTGGGGCCCCCAATGAGCAGTTCTTC. Translation gives CASSAGGGAPNEQFF.

To note about this clone: This same CDR3 is encoded by further DNA sequences in the sample. The J gene is TRBJ2-4, the V gene TRBV7-2; D might be TRBD2 (6 bases). Trimming shortened V by 4 bases and J by 0 bases, and 7 bases separated the two germline ends. The CDR3 spans 14 residues. Germline-derived CDR1 and CDR2 are SGHTA and FQGNSA. The CDR3 sequence: CASSSGLAKNIQYF. The CDR3 DNA reads as TGTGCCAGCAGCTCGGGACTAGCCAAAAACATTCAGTACTTC.

The chain employs TRBV10-3 and TRBJ2-5; 13 bases fit TRBD2. Gene TRBJ2-7 matches the end of the DNA better, so the J call may be wrong. Germline CDR1 is ENHRY and CDR2 is SYGVKD. The CDR3 consists of 15 residues. The CDR3 DNA reads as TGTGCCATCACCGGGACTAGCGGGGCCTTTGACGAGCAGTACTTC. Translation gives CAITGTSGAFDEQYF.

The chain is built from TRBV18 and TRBJ2-7; perhaps D is TRBD1 or TRBD2 (5 bases each). V gave up 3 bases and J gave up 4 bases, with 22 bases separating them. Germline V gene sequence: CDR1 KGHSH, CDR2 LQKENI. CDR3 size: 17 residues. In DNA form, the CDR3 reads TGTGCCAGCTCACCGATGGGGGAAAGCTGGAACCTATACGAGCAGTACTTC. Its protein is CASSPMGESWNLYEQYF.

The chain couples TRBV2 to TRBJ2-1, with D perhaps TRBD1 (5 bases). The length of the CDR3 is 11 residues. The germline CDR1 and CDR2 sequences are SNHLY and FYNNEI. The V end was cut by 8 bases, the J end by 6 bases, with 8 bases between. The CDR3 DNA reads TGTGCCAGCGACAGTTTCAATGAGCAGTTCTTC. Translated, it gives CASDSFNEQFF.

The rearrangement uses TRBV28 and TRBJ2-2; D not certain. With 5 bases removed from V and 4 bases from J, the gap between germline ends came to 5 bases. The CDR3 is made up of 12 amino acids. CDR1 and CDR2 (germline): MDHEN, SYDVKM. CDR3 in amino acids: CASSLTTGELFF. For the CDR3, the DNA is TGTGCCAGCAGTCTAACCACCGGGGAGCTGTTTTTT.